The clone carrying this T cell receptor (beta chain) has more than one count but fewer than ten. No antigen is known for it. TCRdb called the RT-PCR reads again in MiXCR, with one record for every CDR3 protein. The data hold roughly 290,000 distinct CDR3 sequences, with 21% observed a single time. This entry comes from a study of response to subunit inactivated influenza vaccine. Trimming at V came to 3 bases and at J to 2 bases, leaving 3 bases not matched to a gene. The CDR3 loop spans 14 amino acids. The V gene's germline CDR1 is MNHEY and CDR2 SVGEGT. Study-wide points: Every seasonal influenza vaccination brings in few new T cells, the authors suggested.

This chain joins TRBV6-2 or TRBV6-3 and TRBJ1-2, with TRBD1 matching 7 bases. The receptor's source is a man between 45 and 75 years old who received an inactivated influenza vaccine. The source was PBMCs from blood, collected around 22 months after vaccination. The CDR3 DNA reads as TGTGCCAGCAGTTATTGGGGACAGAACTATGGCTACACCTTC. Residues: CASSYWGQNYGYTF.